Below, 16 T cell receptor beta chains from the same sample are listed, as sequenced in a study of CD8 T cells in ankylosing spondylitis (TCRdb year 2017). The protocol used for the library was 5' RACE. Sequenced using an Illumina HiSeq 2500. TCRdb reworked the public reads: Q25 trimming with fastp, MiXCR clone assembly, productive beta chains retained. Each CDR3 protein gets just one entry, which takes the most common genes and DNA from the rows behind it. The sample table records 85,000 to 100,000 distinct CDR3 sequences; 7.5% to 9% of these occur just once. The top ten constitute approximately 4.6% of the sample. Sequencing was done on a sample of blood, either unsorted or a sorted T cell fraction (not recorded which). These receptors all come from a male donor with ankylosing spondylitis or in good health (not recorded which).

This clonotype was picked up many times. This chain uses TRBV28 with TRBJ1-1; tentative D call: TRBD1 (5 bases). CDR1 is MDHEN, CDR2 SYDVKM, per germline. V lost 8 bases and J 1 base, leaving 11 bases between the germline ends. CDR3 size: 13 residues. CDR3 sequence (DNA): TGTGCCAGCGCCGGGGGTGCGAACACTGAAGCTTTCTTT. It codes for CASAGGANTEAFF.

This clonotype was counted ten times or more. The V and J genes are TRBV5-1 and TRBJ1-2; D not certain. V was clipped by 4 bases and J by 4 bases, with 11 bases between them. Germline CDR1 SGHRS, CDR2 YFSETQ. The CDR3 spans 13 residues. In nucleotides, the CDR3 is TGCGCCAGCAGCCTGGACTACAGCTATGGCTACACCTTC. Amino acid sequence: CASSLDYSYGYTF.

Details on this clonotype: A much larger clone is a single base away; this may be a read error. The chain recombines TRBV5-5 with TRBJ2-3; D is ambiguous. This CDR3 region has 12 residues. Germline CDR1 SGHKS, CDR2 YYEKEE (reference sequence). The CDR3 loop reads CVSSRWGDTQYF. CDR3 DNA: TGTGTCAGCAGCCGGTGGGGAGATACGCAGTATTTT. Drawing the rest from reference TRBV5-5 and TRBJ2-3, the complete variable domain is DAGVTQSPTHLIKTRGQQVTLRCSPISGHKSVSWYQQVLGQGPQFIFQYYEKEERGRGNFPDRFSARQFPNYSSELNVNALLLGDSALYLCVSSRWGDTQYFGPGTRLTVL.

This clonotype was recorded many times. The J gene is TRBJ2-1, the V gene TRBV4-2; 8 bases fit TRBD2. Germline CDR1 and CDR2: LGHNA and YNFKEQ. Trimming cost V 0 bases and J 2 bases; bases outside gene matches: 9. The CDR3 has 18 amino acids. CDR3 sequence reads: CASSQDTPGGLAYNEQFF. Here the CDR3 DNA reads TGTGCCAGCAGCCAAGATACTCCGGGGGGGCTCGCCTACAATGAGCAGTTCTTC.

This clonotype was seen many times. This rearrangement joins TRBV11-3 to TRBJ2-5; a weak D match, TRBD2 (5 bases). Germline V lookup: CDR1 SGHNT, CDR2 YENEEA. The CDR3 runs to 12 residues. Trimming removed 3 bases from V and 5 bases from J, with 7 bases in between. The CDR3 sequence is CASSFGEETQYF. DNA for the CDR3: TGTGCCAGCAGCTTTGGGGAGGAGACCCAGTACTTC.

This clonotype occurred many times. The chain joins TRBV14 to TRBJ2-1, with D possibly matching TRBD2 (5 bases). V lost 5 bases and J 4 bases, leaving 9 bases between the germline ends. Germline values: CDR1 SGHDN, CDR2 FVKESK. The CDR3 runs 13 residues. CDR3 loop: CASSALGYNEQFF. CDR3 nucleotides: TGTGCCAGCAGCGCACTAGGGTACAATGAGCAGTTCTTC.

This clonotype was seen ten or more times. The CDR3 DNA reads TGTGCCAGCAGCTCTGACAGGCCGGGGGGCTACACCTTC. Translation: CASSSDRPGGYTF. The chain recombines TRBV28 with TRBJ1-2; a weak D match, TRBD1 (6 bases). This CDR3 has 13 residues. V was cut by 6 bases and J by 8 bases, with 16 bases left in between. Germline loops: CDR1 MDHEN, CDR2 SYDVKM.

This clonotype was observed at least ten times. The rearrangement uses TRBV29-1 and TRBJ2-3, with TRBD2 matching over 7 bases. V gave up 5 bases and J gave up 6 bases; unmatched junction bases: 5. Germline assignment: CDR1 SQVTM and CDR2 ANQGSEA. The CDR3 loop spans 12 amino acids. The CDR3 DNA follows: TGCAGCGTTCCGGACGGGGGGGATACGCAGTATTTT. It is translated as CSVPDGGDTQYF.

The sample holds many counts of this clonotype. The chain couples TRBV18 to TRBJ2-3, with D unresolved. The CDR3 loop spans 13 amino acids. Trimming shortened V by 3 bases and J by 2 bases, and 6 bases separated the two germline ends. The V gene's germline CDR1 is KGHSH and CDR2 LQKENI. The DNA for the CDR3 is TGTGCCAGCTCACCTACCCCCACAGATACGCAGTATTTT. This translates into CASSPTPTDTQYF.

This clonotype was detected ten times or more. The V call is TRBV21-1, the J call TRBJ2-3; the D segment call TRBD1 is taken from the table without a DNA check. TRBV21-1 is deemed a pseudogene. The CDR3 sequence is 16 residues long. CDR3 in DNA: TGTGCCAGCAGCAAAGGGCTGGGGGGCAGCACAGATACGCAGTATTTT. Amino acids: CASSKGLGGSTDTQYF.

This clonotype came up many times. The CDR3 nucleotides are TGTGCCACCAGTGATTCTATTCTAGCGGGGGGGCACAATGAGCAGTTCTTC. The encoded protein is CATSDSILAGGHNEQFF. This sequence joins TRBV24-1 and TRBJ2-1; 12 bases fit TRBD2. This CDR3 spans 17 amino acids. V was pared by 2 bases and J by 5 bases, with 6 bases of the junction left unmatched. Germline assignment: CDR1 KGHDR and CDR2 SFDVKD.

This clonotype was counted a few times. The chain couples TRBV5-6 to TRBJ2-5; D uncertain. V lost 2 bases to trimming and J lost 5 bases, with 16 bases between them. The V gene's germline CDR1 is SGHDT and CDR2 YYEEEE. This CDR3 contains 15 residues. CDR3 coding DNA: TGTGCCAGCAGCTTAATCAGCCCCTCCGGTGAGACCCAGTACTTC. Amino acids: CASSLISPSGETQYF. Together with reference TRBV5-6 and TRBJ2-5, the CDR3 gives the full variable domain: DAGVTQSPTHLIKTRGQQVTLRCSPKSGHDTVSWYQQALGQGPQFIFQYYEEEERQRGNFPDRFSGHQFPNYSSELNVNALLLGDSALYLCASSLISPSGETQYFGPGTRLLVL.

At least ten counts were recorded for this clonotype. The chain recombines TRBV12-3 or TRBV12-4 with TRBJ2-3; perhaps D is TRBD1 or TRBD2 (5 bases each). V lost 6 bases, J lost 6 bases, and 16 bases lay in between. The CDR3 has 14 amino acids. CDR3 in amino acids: CASSFGSSGDTQYF. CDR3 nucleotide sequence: TGTGCCAGCAGCTTTGGGAGCTCAGGGGATACGCAGTATTTT.

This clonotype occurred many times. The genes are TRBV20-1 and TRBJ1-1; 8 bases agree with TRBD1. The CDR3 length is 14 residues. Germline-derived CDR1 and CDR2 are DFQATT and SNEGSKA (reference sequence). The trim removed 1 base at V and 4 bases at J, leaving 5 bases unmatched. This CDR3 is CSARAGGGSTEAFF. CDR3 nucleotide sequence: TGCAGTGCTAGAGCAGGGGGCGGTAGCACTGAAGCTTTCTTT.

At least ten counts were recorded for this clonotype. For the CDR3, the DNA is TGTGCCAGCAGTTTATATGGACAGGGGGCTAGGATGGGTTATGGCTACACCTTC. Residues: CASSLYGQGARMGYGYTF. The chain is built from TRBV27 and TRBJ1-2; the match to TRBD1 covers 11 bases. The trim removed 1 base at V and 5 bases at J, leaving 12 bases unmatched. The CDR3 is 18 amino acids. CDR1 is MNHEY, CDR2 SMNVEV, per germline (reference sequence).

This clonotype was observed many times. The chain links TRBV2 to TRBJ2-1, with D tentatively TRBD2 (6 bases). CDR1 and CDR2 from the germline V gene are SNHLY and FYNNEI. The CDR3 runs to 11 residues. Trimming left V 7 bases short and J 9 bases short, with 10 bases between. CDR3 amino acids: CASTGESEQFF. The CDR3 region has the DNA TGTGCCAGCACGGGGGAGAGTGAGCAGTTCTTC.